These T cell receptor beta chains were read from a single sample in a study of response to subunit inactivated influenza vaccine. TCRdb called the RT-PCR reads again in MiXCR, with one record for every CDR3 protein. The profile shows around 600,000 distinct CDR3 sequences, roughly 10% of them singletons. These data also featured in a second study, about T cells expressing NK-cell markers.

The source was PBMCs from blood, collected on the day of vaccination. Receptors originate from a man aged 45-65 years who received an inactivated influenza vaccine. Each CDR3 is given without its conserved first and last residue. Each record gives: J gene, V gene, CDR3 protein.

TRBJ1-1 | TRBV7-9 | ASSLSGLMATEAF
TRBJ2-2 | TRBV6-2/TRBV6-3 | ASTGNWNTGELF
TRBJ2-3 | TRBV4-2 | ASSQEIAGGPPDTQY
TRBJ2-5 | TRBV4-1 | ASSQDPGGWETQY
TRBJ2-7 | TRBV18 | ASSPQSRGTGSLEQY
TRBJ2-2 | TRBV20-1 | SAPAETGTGELF
TRBJ2-3 | TRBV10-3 | AISTGVGRTDTQY
TRBJ2-1 | TRBV7-9 | ASSPVSNEQF
TRBJ2-7 | TRBV12-3/TRBV12-4 | ASSFSDSLYEQY
TRBJ2-5 | TRBV13 | ASSTGMGVKETQY
TRBJ2-5 | TRBV6-2/TRBV6-3 | ASVWGGPQETQY
TRBJ2-1 | TRBV4-2 | ASSQEAGTSYNEQF
TRBJ1-1 | TRBV29-1 | SAQNTEAF
TRBJ2-1 | TRBV11-2 | ASSLPRTDNEQF
TRBJ2-1 | TRBV11-3 | ASSPGGGGSYNEQF
TRBJ2-5 | TRBV6-4 | ASSLTQEETQY
TRBJ1-4 | TRBV20-1 | SAPNPGTTNEKLF
TRBJ2-2 | TRBV12-3/TRBV12-4 | ASSHPSSGTGVTGELF
TRBJ2-7 | TRBV5-1 | ASRGEAGVSYEQY
TRBJ2-2 | TRBV6-5 | ASSYSSWELF
TRBJ2-1 | TRBV28 | ASSHQERGQGATDEQF
TRBJ2-5 | TRBV25-1 | ASRGGVGQETQY
TRBJ2-1 | TRBV7-6 | ASSTGLAAYNEQF
TRBJ2-2 | TRBV20-1 | SARPRSWHTGELF
TRBJ2-7 | TRBV4-3 | ASPLKLRNEQY
TRBJ1-4 | TRBV5-1 | ASSETGATNEKLF
TRBJ2-7 | TRBV12-3/TRBV12-4 | ASSPDGNEQY
TRBJ2-6 | TRBV6-2/TRBV6-3 | ASSYWALPSGANVLT
TRBJ1-4 | TRBV11-1 | ASSLGRGPYATNEKLF
TRBJ2-7 | TRBV30 | AWSKFMGYEQY
TRBJ2-7 | TRBV29-1 | SVEAGTGGYEQY
TRBJ2-5 | TRBV5-1 | ASSLHGSGETQY
TRBJ2-3 | TRBV12-3/TRBV12-4 | ASTEGGKDTQY
TRBJ2-7 | TRBV10-3 | AISAATATPGEQY